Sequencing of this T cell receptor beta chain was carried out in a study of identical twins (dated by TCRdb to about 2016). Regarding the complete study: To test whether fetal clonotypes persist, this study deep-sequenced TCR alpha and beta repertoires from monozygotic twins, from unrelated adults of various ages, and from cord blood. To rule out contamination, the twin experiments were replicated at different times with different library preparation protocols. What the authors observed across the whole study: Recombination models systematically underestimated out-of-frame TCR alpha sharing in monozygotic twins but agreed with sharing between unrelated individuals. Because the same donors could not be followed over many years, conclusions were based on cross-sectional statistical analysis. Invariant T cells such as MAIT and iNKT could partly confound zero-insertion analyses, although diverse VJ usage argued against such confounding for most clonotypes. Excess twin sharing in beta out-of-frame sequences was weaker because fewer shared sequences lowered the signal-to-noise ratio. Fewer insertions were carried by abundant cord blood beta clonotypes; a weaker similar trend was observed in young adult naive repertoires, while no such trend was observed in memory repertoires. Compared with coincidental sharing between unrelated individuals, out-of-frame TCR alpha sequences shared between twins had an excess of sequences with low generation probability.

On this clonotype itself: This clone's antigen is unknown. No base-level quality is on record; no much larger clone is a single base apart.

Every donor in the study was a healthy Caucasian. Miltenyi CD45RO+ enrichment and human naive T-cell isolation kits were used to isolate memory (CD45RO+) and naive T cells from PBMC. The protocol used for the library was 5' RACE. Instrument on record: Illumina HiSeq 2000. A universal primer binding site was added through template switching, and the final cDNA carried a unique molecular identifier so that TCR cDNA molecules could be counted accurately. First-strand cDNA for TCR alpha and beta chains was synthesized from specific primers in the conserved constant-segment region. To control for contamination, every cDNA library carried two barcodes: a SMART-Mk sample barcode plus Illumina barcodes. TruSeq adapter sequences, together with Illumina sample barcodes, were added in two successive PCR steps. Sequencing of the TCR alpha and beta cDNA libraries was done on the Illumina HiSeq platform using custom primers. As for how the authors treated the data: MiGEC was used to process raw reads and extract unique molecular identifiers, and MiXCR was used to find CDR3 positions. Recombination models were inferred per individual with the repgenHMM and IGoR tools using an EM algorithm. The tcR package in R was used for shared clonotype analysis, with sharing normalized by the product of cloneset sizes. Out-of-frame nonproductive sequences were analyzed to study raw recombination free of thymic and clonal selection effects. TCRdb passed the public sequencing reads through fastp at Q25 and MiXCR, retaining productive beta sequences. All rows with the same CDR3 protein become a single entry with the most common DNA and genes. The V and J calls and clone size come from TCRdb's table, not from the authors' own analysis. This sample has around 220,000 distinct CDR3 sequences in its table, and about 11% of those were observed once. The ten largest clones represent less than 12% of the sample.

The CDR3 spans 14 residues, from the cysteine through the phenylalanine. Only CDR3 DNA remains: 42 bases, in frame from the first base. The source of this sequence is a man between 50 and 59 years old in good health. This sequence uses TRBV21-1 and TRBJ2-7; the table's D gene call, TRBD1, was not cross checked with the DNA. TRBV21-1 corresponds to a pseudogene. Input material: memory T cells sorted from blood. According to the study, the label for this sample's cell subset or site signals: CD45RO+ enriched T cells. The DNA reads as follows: TGTGCCAGCAGCAAAAAGGGCGGTACCTACGAGCAGTACTTC. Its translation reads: CASSKKGGTYEQYF.